This TCR beta chain was identified during a study of Graves' ophthalmopathy and Graves' hyperthyroidism. CDR3 regions of TCR beta were amplified from RNA transcripts. A first-round RT-PCR used HTBI primers, followed by a second-round multiplex PCR. TCRdb fed the multiplex PCR reads into MiXCR, producing one record per CDR3 protein. The repertoire holds approximately 540,000 distinct CDR3 sequences, with 39% as singletons. A remark on this clonotype: What it binds is not known.

The study's findings and limits: Ophthalmopathy could be told apart from stable hyperthyroidism by a 13-signature model (about 89% sensitivity, around 80% specificity).

The germline V gene has CDR1 DFQATT and CDR2 SNEGSKA (reference sequence). Trimming removed 4 bases from V and 2 bases from J, with 9 bases in between. The CDR3 sequence is 13 residues long. The chain employs TRBV20-1 and TRBJ1-5; D may be TRBD1 (6 bases). The TCR originated in an adult man with Graves' hyperthyroidism. Sequenced: peripheral blood or thyroid tissue (not recorded which). CDR3 residues: CSAMAGGNQPQHF. In DNA, the CDR3 is TGCAGTGCTATGGCAGGGGGCAATCAGCCCCAGCATTTT.